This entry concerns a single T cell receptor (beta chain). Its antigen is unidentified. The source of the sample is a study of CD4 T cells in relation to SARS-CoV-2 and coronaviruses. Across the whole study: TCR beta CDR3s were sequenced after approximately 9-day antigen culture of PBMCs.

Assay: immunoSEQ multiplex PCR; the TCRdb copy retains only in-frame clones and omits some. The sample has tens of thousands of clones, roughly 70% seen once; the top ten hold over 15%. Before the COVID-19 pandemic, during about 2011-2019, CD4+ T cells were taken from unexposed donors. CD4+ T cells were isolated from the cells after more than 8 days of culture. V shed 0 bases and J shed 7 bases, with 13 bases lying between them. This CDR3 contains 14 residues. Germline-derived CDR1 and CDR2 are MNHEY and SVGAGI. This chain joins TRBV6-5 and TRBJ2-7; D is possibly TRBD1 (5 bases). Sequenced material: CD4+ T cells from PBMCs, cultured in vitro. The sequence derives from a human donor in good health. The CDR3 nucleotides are TGTGCCAGCAGTTACTCGATTGGGGCCCAAGAGCAGTACTTC. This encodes CASSYSIGAQEQYF.